These 25 T cell receptor beta chains were sequenced from one sample in a study of control samples from healthy donors and cancer patients. Some clones are missing from TCRdb's copy, which holds only in-frame ones; the method was immunoSEQ multiplex PCR. The sample has about 130,000 clones; about nine tenths are singletons. Sequencing input: blood. The receptors were gathered from a man between 18 and 29 years old in good health.

The sample holds one count of this clone. J is TRBJ1-2 and V is TRBV5-1; no clear D gene. Trimming removed 0 bases at V and 5 bases at J, with 14 bases between. Germline assignment: CDR1 SGHRS and CDR2 YFSETQ. There are 15 residues in the CDR3. The CDR3 DNA follows: TGCGCCAGCAGCTTGGAAGCCGTACAGACGTATGGCTACACCTTC. It is translated as CASSLEAVQTYGYTF. Supplemented by reference TRBV5-1 and TRBJ1-2, the full variable domain reads KAGVTQTPRYLIKTRGQQVTLSCSPISGHRSVSWYQQTPGQGLQFLFEYFSETQRNKGNFPGRFSGRQFSNSRSEMNVSTLELGDSALYLCASSLEAVQTYGYTFGSGTRLTVV.

This clone was seen once. The chain has TRBV13 and TRBJ2-7, with D possibly being TRBD1 (6 bases). Looked up from germline, CDR1 is PRHDT and CDR2 is FYEKMQ (reference sequence). V was cut by 6 bases and J by 3 bases, with 9 bases left in between. This CDR3 spans 12 amino acids. The CDR3 loop reads CASSSDSYEQYF. CDR3 DNA sequence: TGTGCCAGCAGTTCGGACAGCTACGAGCAGTACTTC.

The chain joins TRBV11-1 to TRBJ2-1, with 9 bases matching TRBD2. The CDR3 contains 15 residues. The V gene end was trimmed by 1 base and the J gene end by 5 bases; junction bases not matched to a gene: 3. The V gene's germline CDR1 is SGHAT and CDR2 FQDESV (reference sequence). Here the CDR3 DNA reads TGTGCCAGCAGCTTAGGCGGGGGGGCCCACAATGAGCAGTTCTTC. The encoded protein is CASSLGGGAHNEQFF.

CDR3: CASSLTLAGPYNEQFF. The CDR3 nucleotides read TGTGCCAGCAGCTTAACCCTAGCGGGGCCCTACAATGAGCAGTTCTTC. This sequence joins TRBV7-9 and TRBJ2-1, with 9 bases aligning to TRBD2. This CDR3 has 16 amino acids. Germline-derived CDR1 and CDR2 are SEHNR and FQNEAQ (reference sequence). J lost 2 bases, V lost 2 bases, and 4 bases had no gene match.

This chain joins TRBV7-9 and TRBJ2-2, with D perhaps assigned TRBD1 or TRBD2 (5 bases each). The ends were cut back, 5 bases at V and 5 bases at J, with 15 bases in the middle. CDR1 SEHNR and CDR2 FQNEAQ come from the germline V gene (reference sequence). The CDR3 sequence is 15 residues long. The chain's CDR3 is CASSPVLEGTGELFF. As DNA, the CDR3 is TGTGCCAGCAGCCCGGTGCTAGAGGGGACCGGGGAGCTGTTTTTT. Variable domain in full (rest from reference TRBV7-9 and TRBJ2-2): DTGVSQNPRHKITKRGQNVTFRCDPISEHNRLYWYRQTLGQGPEFLTYFQNEAQLEKSRLLSDRFSAERPKGSFSTLEIQRTEQGDSAMYLCASSPVLEGTGELFFGEGSRLTVL.

This clone was seen a handful of times. The chain has TRBV19 and TRBJ2-3; 16 bases agree with TRBD2. The CDR3 is 17 amino acids. Germline V lookup: CDR1 LNHDA, CDR2 SQIVND (reference sequence). J was trimmed by 5 bases and V by 7 bases; bases with no gene match: 9. The DNA of the CDR3 is TGTGCCAGTACCCCCGGGACTAGCGGGGGGGGTGGAGATACGCAGTATTTT. Its translation: CASTPGTSGGGGDTQYF.

This chain links TRBV28 with TRBJ2-3, with TRBD1 matching 8 bases. V was pared by 8 bases and J by 5 bases, with 9 bases of the junction left unmatched. Germline lookup yields CDR1 MDHEN and CDR2 SYDVKM. The CDR3 has 14 residues. The chain's CDR3 is CASATTGAKDTQYF. The DNA of the CDR3 is TGTGCCAGCGCCACGACAGGGGCGAAAGATACGCAGTATTTT.

The chain recombines TRBV7-2 with TRBJ1-4; D ambiguous. Germline-derived CDR1 and CDR2 are SGHTA and FQGNSA. The CDR3 runs 14 residues. V dropped 4 bases and J dropped 8 bases, with 14 bases sitting between them. CDR3 region: CASSSPPGHEKLFF. As DNA, the CDR3 is TGTGCCAGCAGCTCCCCGCCGGGCCACGAAAAACTGTTTTTT.

This clone was counted a few times. The gene calls are TRBV9 and TRBJ2-1, with TRBD1 matching 8 bases. J lost 7 bases, V lost 4 bases, and 13 bases had no gene match. CDR3 size: 16 residues. CDR1 and CDR2 from the germline V gene are SGDLS and YYNGEE. CDR3 residues: CASSPTGQGAWNEQFF. In DNA form, the CDR3 reads TGTGCCAGCAGCCCCACCGGGCAGGGGGCATGGAATGAGCAGTTCTTC.

This clone turned up a few times. The chain recombines TRBV6-5 with TRBJ1-5; no definite D call. CDR3 length: 13 residues. V lost 6 bases to trimming and J lost 4 bases, with 10 bases between them. The germline V gene has CDR1 MNHEY and CDR2 SVGAGI. DNA for the CDR3: TGTGCCAGCAGCCCGGGGTTAAATCAGCCCCAGCATTTT. This codes for CASSPGLNQPQHF.

V and J are TRBV21-1 and TRBJ1-5. TRBV21-1 is a known pseudogene. This CDR3 spans 16 amino acids. CDR3 region: CASSKEGGAYNQPQHF. DNA of the CDR3: TGTGCCAGCAGCAAAGAGGGGGGGGCCTACAATCAGCCCCAGCATTTT.

The V call is TRBV3-1 (or the pseudogene TRBV3-2), the J call TRBJ2-5, with 7 bases aligning to TRBD1. The CDR3 length is 16 residues. The germline CDR1 and CDR2 sequences are LGHDT and YNNKEL (reference sequence). V gave up 0 bases and J gave up 2 bases; unmatched junction bases: 6. CDR3 amino acids: CASSQEGRTGQETQYF. CDR3 nucleotides: TGTGCCAGCAGCCAAGAGGGACGGACAGGACAAGAGACCCAGTACTTC.

The J gene is TRBJ1-2, the V gene TRBV29-1; D gene uncertain. The V and J ends lost 3 bases and 5 bases respectively, with 13 bases between them. CDR3 size: 13 residues. Germline assignment: CDR1 SQVTM and CDR2 ANQGSEA. The CDR3 coding sequence is TGCAGCGTTGACTTACAGTTCCCTTATGGCTACACCTTC. This translates into CSVDLQFPYGYTF.

The J gene is TRBJ2-7, the V gene TRBV4-2, with 8 bases matching TRBD1. Germline lookup yields CDR1 LGHNA and CDR2 YNFKEQ. The CDR3 runs to 13 residues. V was pared by 7 bases and J by 6 bases, with 8 bases of the junction left unmatched. The CDR3: CASKGDRGSEQYF. The CDR3 bases are TGTGCCAGCAAAGGTGACAGGGGCTCCGAGCAGTACTTC.

J is TRBJ1-1 and V is TRBV11-2; the D gene is possibly TRBD1 (5 bases). CDR3 length: 15 amino acids. In germline, CDR1 is SGHAT, CDR2 FQNNGV. V was clipped by 5 bases and J by 1 base, with 14 bases between them. CDR3 protein: CASSPVRGRNTEAFF. As DNA, the CDR3 is TGTGCCAGCAGCCCGGTTAGGGGTCGGAACACTGAAGCTTTCTTT.

The V and J genes are TRBV5-1 and TRBJ2-7; 9 bases fit TRBD1. Germline lookup yields CDR1 SGHRS and CDR2 YFSETQ. With V trimmed by 0 bases and J by 2 bases, 9 bases remained unmatched. The CDR3 totals 17 residues. CDR3 loop: CASSLGDRVGGTYEQYF. In DNA form, the CDR3 reads TGCGCCAGCAGCTTGGGGGACAGGGTCGGCGGAACCTACGAGCAGTACTTC.

The chain employs TRBV5-1 and TRBJ1-1; D is unresolved. The CDR3 is 14 residues long. V was clipped by 2 bases and J by 5 bases, with 13 bases between them. In germline, CDR1 is SGHRS, CDR2 YFSETQ. The CDR3 here is CASSFSSRRTEAFF. The CDR3 DNA reads TGCGCCAGCAGCTTTTCATCGCGGCGGACTGAAGCTTTCTTT.

In this sample, this clone turned up once. The rearrangement joins TRBV6-2 or TRBV6-3 to TRBJ2-2; 7 bases agree with TRBD1. Unmatched junction bases numbered 7, after V lost 4 bases and J lost 5 bases. The CDR3 consists of 15 residues. Germline V gives CDR1 MNHEY, CDR2 SVGEGT. CDR3 residues: CASSSGQVRTGELFF. The CDR3 DNA reads TGTGCCAGCAGTTCCGGACAGGTTAGAACCGGGGAGCTGTTTTTT.

J is TRBJ1-4 and V is TRBV2, with D perhaps TRBD1 (6 bases). V was pared by 4 bases and J by 4 bases, with 10 bases between. Germline V gene sequence: CDR1 SNHLY, CDR2 FYNNEI. The CDR3 length is 14 residues. The CDR3 nucleotides are TGTGCCAGCAGTGCCGAACAGGGTAATGAAAAACTGTTTTTT. Protein sequence: CASSAEQGNEKLFF.

This chain uses TRBV11-2 with TRBJ2-7, with 8 bases aligning to TRBD2. V lost 3 bases to trimming and J lost 13 bases; unmatched junction nucleotides: 8. The CDR3 sequence is 12 residues long. CDR1 and CDR2 from the germline V gene are SGHAT and FQNNGV. The CDR3 DNA is TGTGCCAGCAGCTTGGTTAGCGGGGAGTATTACTTC. Translated: CASSLVSGEYYF. Variable domain in full (rest from reference TRBV11-2 and TRBJ2-7): EAGVAQSPRYKIIEKRQSVAFWCNPISGHATLYWYQQILGQGPKLLIQFQNNGVVDDSQLPKDRFSAERLKGVDSTLKIQPAKLEDSAVYLCASSLVSGEYYFGPGTRLTVT.

The chain couples TRBV6-6 to TRBJ1-1, with unresolved D. V dropped 5 bases and J dropped 0 bases, with 10 bases sitting between them. This CDR3 is 14 amino acids long. Germline assignment: CDR1 MNHNY and CDR2 SVGAGI (reference sequence). The CDR3 protein is CASSPQWVNTEAFF. The CDR3 nucleotides read TGTGCCAGCAGTCCTCAGTGGGTGAACACTGAAGCTTTCTTT.

The chain joins TRBV5-4 to TRBJ2-5; a possible D gene is TRBD1 (6 bases). The germline gives CDR1 SGHNT, CDR2 YYREEE (reference sequence). The CDR3 contains 14 residues. Deletions cut 5 bases from V and 1 base from J, with 12 bases between. CDR3 sequence: CASRLQGTQETQYF. In DNA, the CDR3 is TGTGCCAGCAGGCTACAGGGTACCCAAGAGACCCAGTACTTC. Looking up the rest from reference TRBV5-4 and TRBJ2-5 gives the full variable domain: ETGVTQSPTHLIKTRGQQVTLRCSSQSGHNTVSWYQQALGQGPQFIFQYYREEENGRGNFPPRFSGLQFPNYSSELNVNALELDDSALYLCASRLQGTQETQYFGPGTRLLVL.

This chain uses TRBV2 with TRBJ2-3, with 11 bases fitting TRBD1. Germline-derived CDR1 and CDR2 are SNHLY and FYNNEI. V was pared by 6 bases and J by 5 bases, with 7 bases of the junction left unmatched. This CDR3 comprises 15 residues. The CDR3: CASSRTGQGVDTQYF. CDR3 DNA sequence: TGTGCCAGCAGCCGAACGGGACAGGGGGTAGATACGCAGTATTTT.

Details on this clone: A read error may produce the germline difference seen at one junction end. The J gene is TRBJ1-1, the V gene TRBV6-5, with D uncertain. There are 11 residues in the CDR3. From germline, CDR1 is MNHEY and CDR2 SVGAGI. This chain's CDR3 is CSIIFGTEAFF. DNA for the CDR3: TGCTCCATCATTTTCGGGACTGAAGCTTTCTTT.

This clone showed up just a few times. This chain joins TRBV13 and TRBJ2-7; D gene ambiguous. Trimming took 6 bases from V and 6 from J, leaving 18 bases between them. Germline assignment: CDR1 PRHDT and CDR2 FYEKMQ (reference sequence). The CDR3 length is 14 residues. The CDR3 bases are TGTGCCAGCAGACCGGCAGGCAGGCGAGGCGAGCAGTACTTC. Translating gives CASRPAGRRGEQYF.